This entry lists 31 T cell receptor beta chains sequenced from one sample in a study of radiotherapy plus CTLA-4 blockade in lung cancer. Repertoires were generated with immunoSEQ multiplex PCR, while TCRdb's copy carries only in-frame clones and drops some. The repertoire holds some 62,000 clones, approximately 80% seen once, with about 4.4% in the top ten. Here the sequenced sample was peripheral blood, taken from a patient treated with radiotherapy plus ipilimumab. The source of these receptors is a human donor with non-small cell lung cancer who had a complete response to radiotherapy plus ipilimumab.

In DNA form, the CDR3 reads TGTGCCAGCAGCTTAGTGTCGGGACAGCCTGGGAACACTGAAGCTTTCTTT. Translated, it gives CASSLVSGQPGNTEAFF. The chain couples TRBV13 to TRBJ1-1; 7 bases are a match to TRBD1. V dropped 1 base and J dropped 1; count of bases not matched to a gene: 9. The CDR3 is 17 amino acids. CDR1 and CDR2 from the germline V gene are PRHDT and FYEKMQ (reference sequence).

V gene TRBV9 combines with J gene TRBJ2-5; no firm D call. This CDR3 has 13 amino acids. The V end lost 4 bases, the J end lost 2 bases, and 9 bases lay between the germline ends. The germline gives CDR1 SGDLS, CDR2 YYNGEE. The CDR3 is CASSHGYQETQYF. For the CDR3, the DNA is TGTGCCAGCAGCCACGGCTATCAAGAGACCCAGTACTTC.

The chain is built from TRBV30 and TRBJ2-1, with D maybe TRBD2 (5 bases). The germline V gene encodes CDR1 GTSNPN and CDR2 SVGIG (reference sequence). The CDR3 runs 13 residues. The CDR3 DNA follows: TGTGCGTACGTGGGGAGCTCCTACAATGAGCAGTTCTTC. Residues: CAYVGSSYNEQFF.

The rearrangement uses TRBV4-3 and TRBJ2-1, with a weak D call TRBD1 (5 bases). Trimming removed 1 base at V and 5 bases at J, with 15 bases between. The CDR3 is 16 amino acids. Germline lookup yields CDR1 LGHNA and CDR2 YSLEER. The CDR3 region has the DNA TGCGCCAGCAGCCAAGTGGGGCCCCCCGCGGACAATGAGCAGTTCTTC. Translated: CASSQVGPPADNEQFF.

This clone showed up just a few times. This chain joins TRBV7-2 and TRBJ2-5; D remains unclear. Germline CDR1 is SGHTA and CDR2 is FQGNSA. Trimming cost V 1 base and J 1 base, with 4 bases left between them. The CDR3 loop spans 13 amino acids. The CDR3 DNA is TGTGCCAGCAGCTTAGGGGGCCAAGAGACCCAGTACTTC. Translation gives CASSLGGQETQYF.

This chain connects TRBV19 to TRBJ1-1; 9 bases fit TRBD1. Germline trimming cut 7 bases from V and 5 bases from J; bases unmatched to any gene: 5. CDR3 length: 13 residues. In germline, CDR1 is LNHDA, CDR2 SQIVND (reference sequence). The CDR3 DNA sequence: TGTGCCAGTATTAAAGACAGGGGGACTGAAGCTTTCTTT. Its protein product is CASIKDRGTEAFF. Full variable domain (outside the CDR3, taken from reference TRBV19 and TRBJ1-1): DGGITQSPKYLFRKEGQNVTLSCEQNLNHDAMYWYRQDPGQGLRLIYYSQIVNDFQKGDIAEGYSVSREKKESFPLTVTSAQKNPTAFYLCASIKDRGTEAFFGQGTRLTVV.

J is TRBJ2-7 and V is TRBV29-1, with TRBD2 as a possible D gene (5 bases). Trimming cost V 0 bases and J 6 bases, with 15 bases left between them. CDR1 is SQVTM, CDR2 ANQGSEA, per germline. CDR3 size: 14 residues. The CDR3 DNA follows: TGCAGCGTTGAAGAAACGGGGAGTCGACCCGAGCAGTACTTC. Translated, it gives CSVEETGSRPEQYF.

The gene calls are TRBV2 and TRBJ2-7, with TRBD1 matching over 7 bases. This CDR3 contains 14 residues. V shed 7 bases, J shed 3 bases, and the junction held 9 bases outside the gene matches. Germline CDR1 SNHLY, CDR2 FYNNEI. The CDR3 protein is CASNRESGGYEQYF. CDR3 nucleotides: TGTGCCAGCAATAGGGAGTCAGGGGGCTACGAGCAGTACTTC.

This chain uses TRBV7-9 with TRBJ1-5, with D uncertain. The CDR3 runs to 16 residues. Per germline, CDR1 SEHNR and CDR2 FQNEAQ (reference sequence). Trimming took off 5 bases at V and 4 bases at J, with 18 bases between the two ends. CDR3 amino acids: CASSPGGSTINQPQHF. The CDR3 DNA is TGTGCCAGCAGCCCCGGCGGCAGTACCATAAATCAGCCCCAGCATTTT. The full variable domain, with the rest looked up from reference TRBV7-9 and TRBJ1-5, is DTGVSQNPRHKITKRGQNVTFRCDPISEHNRLYWYRQTLGQGPEFLTYFQNEAQLEKSRLLSDRFSAERPKGSFSTLEIQRTEQGDSAMYLCASSPGGSTINQPQHFGDGTRLSIL.

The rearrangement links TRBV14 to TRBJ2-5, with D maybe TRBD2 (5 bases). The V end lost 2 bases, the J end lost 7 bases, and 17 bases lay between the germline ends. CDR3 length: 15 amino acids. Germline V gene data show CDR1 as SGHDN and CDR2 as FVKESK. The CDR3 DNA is TGTGCCAGCAGCCAACTTGGCGGGCCGTACGCGACCCAGTACTTC. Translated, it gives CASSQLGGPYATQYF.

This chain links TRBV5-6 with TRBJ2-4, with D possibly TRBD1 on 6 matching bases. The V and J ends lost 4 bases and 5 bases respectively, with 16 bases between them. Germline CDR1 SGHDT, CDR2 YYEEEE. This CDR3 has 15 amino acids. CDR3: CASSTYRDSQNIQYF. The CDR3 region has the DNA TGTGCCAGCAGCACCTACAGGGATTCCCAAAACATTCAGTACTTC.

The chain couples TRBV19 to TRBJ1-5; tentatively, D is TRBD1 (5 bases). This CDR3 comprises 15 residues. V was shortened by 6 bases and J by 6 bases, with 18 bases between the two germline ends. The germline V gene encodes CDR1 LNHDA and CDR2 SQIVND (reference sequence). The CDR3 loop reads CASSSTGVKAQPQHF. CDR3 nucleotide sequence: TGTGCCAGTAGCTCGACGGGGGTGAAGGCTCAGCCCCAGCATTTT. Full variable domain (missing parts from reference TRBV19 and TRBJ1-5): DGGITQSPKYLFRKEGQNVTLSCEQNLNHDAMYWYRQDPGQGLRLIYYSQIVNDFQKGDIAEGYSVSREKKESFPLTVTSAQKNPTAFYLCASSSTGVKAQPQHFGDGTRLSIL.

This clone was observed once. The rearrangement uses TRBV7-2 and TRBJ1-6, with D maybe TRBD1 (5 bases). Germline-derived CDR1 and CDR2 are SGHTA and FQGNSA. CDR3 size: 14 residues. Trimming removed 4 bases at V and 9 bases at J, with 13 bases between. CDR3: CASSSRTTGSPLHF. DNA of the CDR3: TGTGCCAGCAGCTCTAGGACAACGGGTTCACCCCTCCACTTT.

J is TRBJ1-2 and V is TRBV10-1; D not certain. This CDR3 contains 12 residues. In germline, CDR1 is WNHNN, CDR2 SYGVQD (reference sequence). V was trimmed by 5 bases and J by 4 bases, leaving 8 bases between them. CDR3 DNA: TGCGCCAGCAGTCTAGGCATCTATGGCTACACCTTC. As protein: CASSLGIYGYTF.

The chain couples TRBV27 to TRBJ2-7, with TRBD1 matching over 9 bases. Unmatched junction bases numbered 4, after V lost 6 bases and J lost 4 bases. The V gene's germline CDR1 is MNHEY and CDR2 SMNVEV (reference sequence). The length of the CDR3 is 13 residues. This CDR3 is CASSRTGVYEQYF. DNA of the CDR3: TGTGCCAGCAGCCGGACAGGGGTGTACGAGCAGTACTTC.

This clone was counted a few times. The CDR3 protein is CASSGDADHDPDTQYF. CDR3 nucleotide sequence: TGTGCCAGTAGTGGTGATGCGGATCATGACCCAGATACGCAGTATTTT. V is TRBV19 and J is TRBJ2-3; D not resolved. With 5 bases removed from V and 4 bases from J, the gap between germline ends came to 19 bases. The CDR3 spans 16 residues. Germline CDR1 is LNHDA and CDR2 is SQIVND (reference sequence).

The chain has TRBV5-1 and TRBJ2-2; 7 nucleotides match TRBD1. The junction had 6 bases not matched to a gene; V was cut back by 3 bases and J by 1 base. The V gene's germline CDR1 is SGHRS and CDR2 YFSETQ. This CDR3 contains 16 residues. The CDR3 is CASSSGQPMNTGELFF. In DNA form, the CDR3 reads TGCGCCAGCAGCTCGGGACAGCCTATGAACACCGGGGAGCTGTTTTTT.

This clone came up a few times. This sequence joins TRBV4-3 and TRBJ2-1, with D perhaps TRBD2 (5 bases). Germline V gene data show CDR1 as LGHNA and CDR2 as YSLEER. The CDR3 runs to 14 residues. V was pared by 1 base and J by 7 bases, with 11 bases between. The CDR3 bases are TGCGCCAGCAGCCAAGGCGGACGGGGAAATGAGCAGTTCTTC. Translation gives CASSQGGRGNEQFF.

The CDR3 nucleotides read TGTGCCAGCAGTTACTTGGATCCTAGCAAGTTCGGTACGCAGTATTTT. This sequence encodes CASSYLDPSKFGTQYF. The chain employs TRBV6-5 and TRBJ2-3; perhaps TRBD2 as D (5 bases). The CDR3 loop spans 16 amino acids. V was cut by 1 base and J by 8 bases, with 19 bases left in between. CDR1 and CDR2 (germline): MNHEY, SVGAGI.

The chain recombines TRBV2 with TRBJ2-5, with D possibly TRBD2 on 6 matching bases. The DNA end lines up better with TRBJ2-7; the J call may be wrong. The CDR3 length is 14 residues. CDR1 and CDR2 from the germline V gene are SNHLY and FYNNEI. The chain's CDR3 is CASSDTSPRDEQYF. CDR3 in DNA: TGTGCCAGCAGTGATACTAGCCCCAGGGACGAGCAGTACTTC.

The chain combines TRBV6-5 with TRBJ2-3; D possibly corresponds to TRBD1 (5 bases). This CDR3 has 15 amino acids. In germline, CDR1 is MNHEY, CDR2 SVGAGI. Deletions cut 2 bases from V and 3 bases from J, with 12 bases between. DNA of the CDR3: TGTGCCAGCAGTTACCCAAGGGGCGAGACAGATACGCAGTATTTT. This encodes CASSYPRGETDTQYF.

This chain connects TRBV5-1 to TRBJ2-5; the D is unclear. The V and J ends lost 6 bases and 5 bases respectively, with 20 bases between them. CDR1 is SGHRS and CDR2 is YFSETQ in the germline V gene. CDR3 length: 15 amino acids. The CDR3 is CASTTSQPSQETQYF. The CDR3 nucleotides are TGCGCCAGCACGACTTCACAACCTTCCCAGGAGACCCAGTACTTC.

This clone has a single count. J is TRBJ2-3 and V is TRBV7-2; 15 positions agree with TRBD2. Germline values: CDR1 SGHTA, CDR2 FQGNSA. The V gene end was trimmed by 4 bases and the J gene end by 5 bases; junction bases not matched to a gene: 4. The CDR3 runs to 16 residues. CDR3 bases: TGTGCCAGCAGCTACGGACTAGCGGGAGGGGAAGATACGCAGTATTTT. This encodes CASSYGLAGGEDTQYF. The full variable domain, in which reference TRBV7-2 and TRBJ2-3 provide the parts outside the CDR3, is GAGVSQSPSNKVTEKGKDVELRCDPISGHTALYWYRQSLGQGLEFLIYFQGNSAPDKSGLPSDRFSAERTGGSVSTLTIQRTQQEDSAVYLCASSYGLAGGEDTQYFGPGTRLTVL.

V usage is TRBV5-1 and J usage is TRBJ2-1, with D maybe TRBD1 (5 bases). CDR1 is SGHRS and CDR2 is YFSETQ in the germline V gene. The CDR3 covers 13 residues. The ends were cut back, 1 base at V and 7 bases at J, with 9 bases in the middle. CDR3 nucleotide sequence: TGCGCCAGCAGCTTGACACAGGAGAATGAGCAGTTCTTC. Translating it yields CASSLTQENEQFF.

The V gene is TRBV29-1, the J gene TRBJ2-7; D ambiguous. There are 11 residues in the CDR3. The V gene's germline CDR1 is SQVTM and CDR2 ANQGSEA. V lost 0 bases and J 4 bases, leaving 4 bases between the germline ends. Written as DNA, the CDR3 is TGCAGCGTTGAAGAAGGGTACGAGCAGTACGTC. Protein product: CSVEEGYEQYV.

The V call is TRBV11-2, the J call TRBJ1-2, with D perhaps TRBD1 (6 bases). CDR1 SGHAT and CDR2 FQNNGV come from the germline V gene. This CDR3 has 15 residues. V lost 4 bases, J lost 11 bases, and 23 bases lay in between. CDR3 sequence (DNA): TGTGCCAGCAGCTCAGCGGCCTCCGGGGGACATAGTTACACCTTC. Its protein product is CASSSAASGGHSYTF.

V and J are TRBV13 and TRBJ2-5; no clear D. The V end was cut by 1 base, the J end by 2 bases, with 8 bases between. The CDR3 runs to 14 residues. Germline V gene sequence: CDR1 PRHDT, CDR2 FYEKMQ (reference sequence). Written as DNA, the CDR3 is TGTGCCAGCAGCTTAGACGCCATGCAAGAGACCCAGTACTTC. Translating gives CASSLDAMQETQYF.

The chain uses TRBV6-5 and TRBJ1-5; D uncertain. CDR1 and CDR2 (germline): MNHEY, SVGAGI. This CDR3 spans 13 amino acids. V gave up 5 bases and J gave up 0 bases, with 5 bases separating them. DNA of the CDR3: TGTGCCAGCAGTAGATATAGCAATCAGCCCCAGCATTTT. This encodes CASSRYSNQPQHF.

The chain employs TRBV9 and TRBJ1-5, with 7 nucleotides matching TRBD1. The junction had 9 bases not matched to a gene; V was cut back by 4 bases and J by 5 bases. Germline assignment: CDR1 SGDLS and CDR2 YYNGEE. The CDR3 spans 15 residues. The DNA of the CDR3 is TGTGCCAGCAGCAAGGGAGGGGGCGGCTATCAGCCCCAGCATTTT. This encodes CASSKGGGGYQPQHF.

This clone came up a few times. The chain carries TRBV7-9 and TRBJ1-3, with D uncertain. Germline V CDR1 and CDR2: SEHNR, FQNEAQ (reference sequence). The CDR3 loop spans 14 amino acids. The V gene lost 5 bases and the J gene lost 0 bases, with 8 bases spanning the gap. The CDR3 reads CASSPQSSGNTIYF. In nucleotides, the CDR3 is TGTGCCAGCAGCCCTCAGAGCTCTGGAAACACCATATATTTT.

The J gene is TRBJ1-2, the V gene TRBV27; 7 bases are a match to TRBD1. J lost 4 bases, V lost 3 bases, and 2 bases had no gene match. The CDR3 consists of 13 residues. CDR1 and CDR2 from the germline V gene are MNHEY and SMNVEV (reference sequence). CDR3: CASSFDRAYGYTF. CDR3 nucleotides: TGTGCCAGCAGTTTCGACAGGGCCTATGGCTACACCTTC.